This is a list of T cell receptor beta chains from one sample in a study of blood T cells in healthy people across ages. MiXCR, applied by TCRdb to the 5' RACE reads, yields one record per CDR3 protein. The sample shows approximately 2,000,000 distinct CDR3 sequences, about 39% of them seen only once. Sequenced: blood. These receptors were collected from a human donor in good health. CDR3s include the opening cysteine and the closing phenylalanine or tryptophan. D genes are given only for firm matches. The size of a clone is reported for some rows only, either as once, few or many, or as a class for expanded clones.

J,size,V,length,D,CDR3,DNA
TRBJ2-1,.,TRBV7-2,17,.,CASSFASTGSTYNEQFF,TGTGCCAGCAGCTTTGCTAGTACAGGTTCAACCTACAATGAGCAGTTCTTC
TRBJ1-2,.,TRBV7-9,18,.,CASSSITGKGRGLHGYTF,TGTGCCAGCAGCTCAATCACAGGAAAAGGGAGGGGACTGCATGGCTACACCTTC
TRBJ2-7,once,TRBV12-3/TRBV12-4,15,TRBD2,CASSRRTSGVYEQYF,TGTGCCAGCAGCCGAAGGACTAGCGGGGTCTACGAGCAGTACTTC
TRBJ2-7,.,TRBV6-4,14,.,CASRHEGDSYEQYF,TGTGCCAGCAGACACGAGGGCGACAGCTACGAGCAGTACTTC
TRBJ2-5,many,TRBV12-3/TRBV12-4,15,.,CASTSSWALQETQYF,TGTGCCAGCACCTCGTCCTGGGCCCTCCAAGAGACCCAGTACTTC
TRBJ2-7,few,TRBV18,14,.,CVSSSTQNAYEQYF,TGTGTCAGCTCATCGACACAGAATGCCTACGAGCAGTACTTC
TRBJ1-1,.,TRBV6-5,14,.,CASSWGGALSEAFF,TGTGCCAGCAGTTGGGGCGGGGCCCTGAGTGAAGCTTTCTTT
TRBJ1-2,.,TRBV6-5,14,TRBD1,CASSSGAGGYGYTF,TGTGCCAGCAGTTCCGGGGCAGGGGGCTATGGCTACACCTTC
TRBJ1-6,.,TRBV7-8,15,TRBD1,CASSNRDSINSPLHF,TGTGCCAGCAGCAACCGGGACAGTATCAATTCACCCCTCCACTTT
TRBJ2-6,.,TRBV20-1,14,.,CSGSPGTGANVLTF,TGCAGTGGCTCCCCGGGGACTGGGGCCAACGTCCTGACTTTC
TRBJ1-1,.,TRBV7-8,13,.,CASSLDRFTEAFF,TGTGCCAGCAGCTTAGACAGGTTCACTGAAGCTTTCTTT
TRBJ2-1,few,TRBV6-5,15,.,CASRMPGTPYNEQFF,TGTGCCAGCCGAATGCCAGGGACTCCCTACAATGAGCAGTTCTTC
TRBJ1-2,few,TRBV5-1,14,TRBD1,CASSGFGQGDGYTF,TGCGCCAGCAGCGGTTTTGGACAGGGCGACGGCTACACCTTC
TRBJ2-5,.,TRBV7-3,16,.,CASSSYGPGVGETQYF,TGTGCCAGCAGCTCCTACGGCCCGGGGGTGGGAGAGACCCAGTACTTC
TRBJ2-5,.,TRBV29-1,13,.,CSVAWGRQETQYF,TGCAGCGTTGCCTGGGGAAGACAAGAGACCCAGTACTTC
TRBJ2-5,many,TRBV15,14,.,CATSRDQGRETQYF,TGTGCCACCAGCAGAGATCAGGGCAGGGAGACCCAGTACTTC
TRBJ2-7,many,TRBV28,15,TRBD1,CASSSPGTGTYEQYF,TGTGCCAGCAGTTCCCCCGGGACAGGTACATACGAGCAGTACTTC
TRBJ2-5,.,TRBV20-1,16,TRBD2,CSARDPSGGAGETQYF,TGCAGTGCTAGAGATCCTAGCGGGGGGGCTGGGGAGACCCAGTACTTC
TRBJ2-3,.,TRBV9,15,TRBD2,CASSLGTIGTDTQYF,TGTGCCAGCAGCCTCGGGACTATTGGCACAGATACGCAGTATTTT
TRBJ2-1,.,TRBV9,16,TRBD1,CASSVTGQDRVHEQFF,TGTGCCAGCAGCGTAACAGGACAGGACAGGGTCCATGAGCAGTTCTTC
TRBJ2-3,.,TRBV5-1,13,.,CASSLGPADAQYF,TGCGCCAGCAGCTTGGGCCCCGCAGATGCGCAGTATTTT
TRBJ1-3,few,TRBV7-2,14,.,CASSLVRGGNTIYF,TGTGCCAGCAGCTTAGTTAGGGGTGGAAACACCATATATTTT
TRBJ2-3,.,TRBV5-6,16,.,CASSRAPQTSTDTQYF,TGTGCCAGCAGCCGAGCCCCACAGACTAGCACAGATACGCAGTATTTT
TRBJ2-5,many,TRBV7-3,12,.,CASSINGETQYF,TGTGCCAGCAGCATTAACGGAGAGACCCAGTACTTC
TRBJ1-4,.,TRBV4-2,16,.,CASSQIDGATNEKLFF,TGTGCCAGCAGCCAGATCGACGGGGCAACTAATGAAAAACTGTTTTTT
TRBJ2-1,.,TRBV12-3/TRBV12-4,12,.,CASNAGPHEQFF,TGTGCCAGCAACGCCGGGCCTCACGAGCAGTTCTTC
TRBJ2-3,few,TRBV12-3/TRBV12-4,14,.,CASGPGGLADTQYF,TGTGCCAGCGGACCAGGGGGGCTTGCAGATACGCAGTATTTT
TRBJ1-2,.,TRBV7-2,13,TRBD1,CASSTRDRGGYTF,TGTGCCAGCAGCACGCGGGACAGGGGTGGCTACACCTTC
TRBJ2-1,many,TRBV28,15,TRBD1,CASSFGTGGMDEQFF,TGTGCCAGCAGTTTTGGGACAGGGGGTATGGATGAGCAGTTCTTC
TRBJ2-7,.,TRBV29-1,12,TRBD1,CSVRQGEYEQYF,TGCAGCGTTCGGCAGGGGGAATACGAGCAGTACTTC
TRBJ2-7,.,TRBV6-6,14,.,CASSYSIDSYEQYF,TGTGCCAGCAGTTACTCTATAGACTCCTACGAGCAGTACTTC
TRBJ2-3,few,TRBV12-3/TRBV12-4,14,.,CASSERGFTDTQYF,TGTGCCAGCAGTGAAAGGGGTTTCACAGATACGCAGTATTTT
TRBJ2-1,.,TRBV7-2,13,.,CASSYRGQAEQFF,TGTGCCAGCAGCTATAGAGGGCAGGCGGAGCAGTTCTTC
TRBJ1-2,.,TRBV20-1,16,TRBD1,CSARVLGQAGGVGYTF,TGCAGTGCTAGAGTACTAGGACAGGCCGGGGGGGTAGGCTACACCTTC
TRBJ2-7,.,TRBV11-3,13,.,CASSLDWRREQYF,TGTGCCAGCAGCTTAGATTGGAGGAGAGAGCAGTACTTC
TRBJ2-1,few,TRBV7-8,15,TRBD2,CASSPRTSGGGEQFF,TGTGCCAGCAGCCCCAGGACTAGCGGGGGTGGTGAGCAGTTCTTC
TRBJ1-2,few,TRBV2,16,.,CASSEGGQALLYGYTF,TGTGCCAGCAGTGAAGGGGGGCAGGCCCTGCTCTATGGCTACACCTTC
TRBJ2-4,few,TRBV7-2,15,TRBD1,CASSLWGQQGNIQYF,TGTGCCAGCAGCTTATGGGGACAGCAAGGAAACATTCAGTACTTC
TRBJ2-1,few,TRBV12-5,13,TRBD2,CASGPGLANEQFF,TGTGCTAGTGGTCCGGGACTAGCAAATGAGCAGTTCTTC
TRBJ1-4,few,TRBV5-8,14,.,CASSLARNNEKLFF,TGTGCCAGCAGCCTGGCGAGAAATAATGAAAAACTGTTTTTT
TRBJ2-7,few,TRBV20-1,16,.,CSARDRWGQNLHEQYF,TGCAGTGCTAGAGATCGGTGGGGGCAAAACCTACACGAGCAGTACTTC
TRBJ2-3,.,TRBV28,15,TRBD1,CASSLIEGATDTQYF,TGTGCCAGCAGTTTAATTGAGGGGGCCACAGATACGCAGTATTTT
TRBJ2-1,few,TRBV20-1,16,.,CSAISRAGGTYNEQFF,TGCAGTGCTATTTCCCGGGCAGGGGGGACCTACAATGAGCAGTTCTTC
TRBJ2-1,.,TRBV4-1,19,TRBD2,CASSRAWTSGGSSYNEQFF,TGCGCCAGCAGCCGCGCCTGGACTAGCGGGGGGAGCTCCTACAATGAGCAGTTCTTC
TRBJ2-7,few,TRBV5-6,15,TRBD1,CASSHGQGMDYEQYF,TGTGCCAGCAGCCACGGACAGGGGATGGACTACGAGCAGTACTTC
TRBJ2-1,few,TRBV6-1,11,.,CASSGWDEQFF,TGTGCCAGCAGTGGGTGGGATGAGCAGTTCTTC
TRBJ1-2,.,TRBV6-1,19,.,CASSLTPSPLTGPSYGYTF,TGTGCCAGCAGTCTCACCCCTTCCCCCCTGACAGGCCCATCCTATGGCTACACCTTC
TRBJ1-2,.,TRBV29-1,13,.,CSVATKSNYGYTF,TGCAGCGTTGCGACGAAATCTAACTATGGCTACACCTTC